This entry features one TCR beta chain sequence. Its antigen is as yet unknown. TCRdb keeps only in-frame clones here, not all; method: immunoSEQ multiplex PCR. The sample lists fewer than 2.5 million clones, under 95% occurring once. Per the germline V gene, CDR1 is MNHNY and CDR2 is SVGAGI (reference sequence). This CDR3 is built from 11 residues. The germline V and J ends were trimmed by 7 bases and 11 bases, with 14 bases remaining between them. The data belong to a study of shared clonotypes between healthy human individuals. Study-level information: Contributing individuals were a couple of females and three males aged 18 to 49. CD4 naive cells filled three plates per donor, CD4 memory three, CD8 naive two and CD8 memory one.

Study-level findings and limits: Approximately 5.4% of naive CD4 clonotypes were common to several donors. The study drew on few donors, limiting represented genetic and exposure-history diversity.

The sample comprised naive CD4+ T cells from PBMCs. Subset meaning: CD45RA+ positively selected. The genes are TRBV6-6 and TRBJ1-1; D is possibly TRBD1 (5 bases). The source is a man aged 18 to 29 in good health. Some clones in this sample may be carry-over from other donors' samples. The CDR3 nucleotides are TGTGCCAGCATTCGAGACAGTAGGGCTTTCTTT. Translating gives CASIRDSRAFF.